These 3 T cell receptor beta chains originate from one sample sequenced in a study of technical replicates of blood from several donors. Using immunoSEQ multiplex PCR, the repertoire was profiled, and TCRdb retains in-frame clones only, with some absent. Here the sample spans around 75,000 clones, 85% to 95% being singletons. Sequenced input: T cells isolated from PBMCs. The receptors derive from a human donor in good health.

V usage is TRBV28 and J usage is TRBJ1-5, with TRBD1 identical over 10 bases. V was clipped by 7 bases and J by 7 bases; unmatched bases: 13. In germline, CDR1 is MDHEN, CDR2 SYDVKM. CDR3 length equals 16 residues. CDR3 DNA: TGTGCCAGCACTAAGGGGGGACAGGGGTCGGGACAGCCCCAGCATTTT. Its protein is CASTKGGQGSGQPQHF.

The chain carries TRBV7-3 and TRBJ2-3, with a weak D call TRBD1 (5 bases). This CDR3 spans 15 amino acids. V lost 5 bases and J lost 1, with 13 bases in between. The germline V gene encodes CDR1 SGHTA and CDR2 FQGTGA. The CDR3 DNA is TGTGCCAGCAGCCCCCACAGGACGCGCACAGATACGCAGTATTTT. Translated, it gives CASSPHRTRTDTQYF.

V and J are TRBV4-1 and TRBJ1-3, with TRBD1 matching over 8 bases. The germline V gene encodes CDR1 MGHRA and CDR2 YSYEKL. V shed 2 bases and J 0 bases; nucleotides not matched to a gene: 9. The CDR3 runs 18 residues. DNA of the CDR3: TGCGCCAGCAGCCAATCCTTCAGGGGGCGCCTCTCTGGAAACACCATATATTTT. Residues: CASSQSFRGRLSGNTIYF.